These 27 T cell receptor beta chains originate from one sample sequenced in a study of identical twins. MiXCR was run by TCRdb on the 5' RACE reads, yielding one entry per CDR3 protein. The table lists 450,000 or so distinct CDR3 sequences, roughly 18% of them singletons. The specimen was naive T cells sorted from blood. These receptors originate from a man aged 45-65 years in good health.

This clonotype was seen repeatedly, ten times or more. The rearrangement links TRBV28 to TRBJ2-5; 10 nucleotides line up with TRBD1. The CDR3 runs to 15 residues. The germline CDR1 and CDR2 sequences are MDHEN and SYDVKM. V lost 3 bases and J lost 7; bases outside the gene matches: 8. CDR3 in amino acids: CASSLVGQGGGTQYF. The CDR3, as DNA: TGTGCCAGCAGTTTGGTCGGACAGGGGGGTGGGACCCAGTACTTC.

The J gene is TRBJ2-3, the V gene TRBV5-1, with D unresolved. Germline CDR1 SGHRS, CDR2 YFSETQ. With 0 bases removed from V and 6 bases from J, the gap between germline ends came to 8 bases. The CDR3 consists of 13 residues. In DNA, the CDR3 is TGCGCCAGCAGCTTGGGCCGGCGGGATACGCAGTATTTT. It yields the protein CASSLGRRDTQYF.

In this sample, this clonotype turned up many times. This rearrangement joins TRBV11-2 to TRBJ2-1; the D call may be TRBD1 or TRBD2 (5 bases each). V was cut by 3 bases and J by 6 bases, with 9 bases left in between. The CDR3 runs 13 residues. Germline loops: CDR1 SGHAT, CDR2 FQNNGV. The DNA of the CDR3 is TGTGCCAGCAGCTTTGGGGGAATCAATGAGCAGTTCTTC. Its translation is CASSFGGINEQFF.

The rearrangement uses TRBV7-9 and TRBJ1-2; D remains ambiguous. Germline V gene sequence: CDR1 SEHNR, CDR2 FQNEAQ (reference sequence). The V end lost 7 bases, the J end lost 5 bases, and 14 bases lay between the germline ends. CDR3 length equals 13 residues. The DNA of the CDR3 is TGTGCCAGCAACCCGAGTCTGGAATATGGCTACACCTTC. Translation: CASNPSLEYGYTF.

This clonotype was seen only a few times. V gene TRBV28 combines with J gene TRBJ1-5, with a tentative D call TRBD1 (6 bases). The ends were cut back, 9 bases at V and 6 bases at J, with 21 bases in the middle. CDR3 length equals 15 residues. CDR1 is MDHEN and CDR2 is SYDVKM in the germline V gene. CDR3 nucleotides: TGTGCCAGTAAAACGGGGGCAGGTCTAATTCAGCCCCAGCATTTT. This codes for CASKTGAGLIQPQHF.

The CDR3 coding sequence is TGTGCCAGCCGGGACAGGGCCAATCAGCCCCAGCATTTT. This encodes CASRDRANQPQHF. The chain combines TRBV6-2 or TRBV6-3 with TRBJ1-5; TRBD1 agrees at 9 bases. Germline V CDR1 and CDR2: MNHEY, SVGEGT. This CDR3 contains 13 residues. J gave up 3 bases and V 8 bases, and 2 bases lay outside the gene matches.

The chain has TRBV14 and TRBJ2-1; TRBD2 is a possible D gene (5 bases). The CDR3 has 15 residues. V was shortened by 2 bases and J by 2 bases, with 10 bases between the two germline ends. The germline V gene encodes CDR1 SGHDN and CDR2 FVKESK. CDR3 sequence (DNA): TGTGCCAGCAGCCAATTCGCCGGGACCTACAATGAGCAGTTCTTC. Residues: CASSQFAGTYNEQFF. The full variable domain, in which reference TRBV14 and TRBJ2-1 provide the parts outside the CDR3, is EAGVTQFPSHSVIEKGQTVTLRCDPISGHDNLYWYRRVMGKEIKFLLHFVKESKQDESGMPNNRFLAERTGGTYSTLKVQPAELEDSGVYFCASSQFAGTYNEQFFGPGTRLTVL.

This sequence joins TRBV3-1 and TRBJ2-3; D possibly corresponds to TRBD1 (6 bases). The CDR3 extends over 17 amino acids. V was shortened by 1 base and J by 3 bases, with 17 bases between the two germline ends. CDR1 and CDR2 from the germline V gene are LGHDT and YNNKEL (reference sequence). CDR3 DNA: TGTGCCAGCAGCCAAGTGTCTAGGCGGACAGCTACAGATACGCAGTATTTT. As protein: CASSQVSRRTATDTQYF.

The chain uses TRBV12-3 or TRBV12-4 and TRBJ2-1; 12 nucleotides line up with TRBD2. The CDR3 covers 16 residues. With V trimmed by 7 bases and J by 0 bases, 4 bases remained unmatched. CDR3 sequence: CASIMTSGSSYNEQFF. The CDR3 bases are TGTGCCAGCATTATGACTAGCGGGAGCTCCTACAATGAGCAGTTCTTC.

This clonotype appeared many times. The chain links TRBV30 to TRBJ2-1; 8 bases fit TRBD2. J lost 6 bases, V lost 0 bases, and 7 bases had no gene match. The length of the CDR3 is 15 residues. Germline CDR1 reads GTSNPN; CDR2 reads SVGIG (reference sequence). The CDR3 loop is CAWSVPGLVFNEQFF. The CDR3 DNA sequence: TGTGCCTGGAGTGTACCGGGACTAGTATTCAATGAGCAGTTCTTC.

This chain links TRBV5-6 with TRBJ2-7; the D gene is possibly TRBD2 (6 bases). The germline V and J ends were trimmed by 4 bases and 7 bases, with 9 bases remaining between them. Per the germline V gene, CDR1 is SGHDT and CDR2 is YYEEEE. The CDR3 loop spans 11 amino acids. The CDR3 sequence is CASSNGGEQYF. The CDR3 coding sequence is TGTGCCAGCAGCAACGGGGGAGAGCAGTACTTC.

The chain has TRBV20-1 and TRBJ1-5; D is unresolved. The CDR3 spans 11 residues. Germline-derived CDR1 and CDR2 are DFQATT and SNEGSKA (reference sequence). V gave up 3 bases and J gave up 6 bases, with 6 bases separating them. The CDR3: CSASSGQPQHF. DNA for the CDR3: TGCAGTGCTAGTTCGGGTCAGCCCCAGCATTTT.

This clonotype has a count of ten or more. This rearrangement joins TRBV10-3 to TRBJ2-2; D remains unclear. Germline values: CDR1 ENHRY, CDR2 SYGVKD. The CDR3 loop spans 15 amino acids. V gave up 6 bases and J gave up 5 bases, with 16 bases separating them. For the CDR3, the DNA is TGTGCCATCAGCCCCGACTTAGGGCAGACCGGGGAGCTGTTTTTT. The encoded protein is CAISPDLGQTGELFF.

This chain joins TRBV24-1 and TRBJ1-2, with D possibly being TRBD1 (6 bases). This CDR3 has 14 residues. The germline V and J ends were trimmed by 4 bases and 5 bases, with 13 bases remaining between them. Germline CDR1 is KGHDR and CDR2 is SFDVKD. The CDR3 is CATSDPRGQYGYTF. The CDR3 coding sequence is TGTGCCACCAGTGACCCGCGAGGACAGTATGGCTACACCTTC.

The chain employs TRBV7-2 and TRBJ2-1; the D gene is possibly TRBD2 (7 bases). Germline V gene lookup returns CDR1 SGHTA and CDR2 FQGNSA. V lost 5 bases to trimming and J lost 7 bases, with 21 bases between them. This CDR3 is 16 amino acids long. CDR3 region: CASSPQVAGAGNEQFF. For the CDR3, the DNA is TGTGCCAGCAGCCCACAGGTCGCGGGGGCGGGGAATGAGCAGTTCTTC.

The table lists this clonotype with a few counts. The chain employs TRBV5-6 and TRBJ2-3, with D maybe TRBD2 (5 bases). The germline CDR1 and CDR2 sequences are SGHDT and YYEEEE. The CDR3 is made up of 11 amino acids. The CDR3 loop is CEGRRTDTQYF. The CDR3 region has the DNA TGTGAAGGGAGAAGGACAGATACGCAGTATTTT.

The sample holds a few counts of this clonotype. V usage is TRBV15 and J usage is TRBJ2-7; TRBD1 matches 8 bases. V was pared by 3 bases and J by 1 base, with 11 bases of the junction left unmatched. This CDR3 comprises 17 residues. Looked up from germline, CDR1 is LNHNV and CDR2 is YYDKDF (reference sequence). The CDR3, as DNA: TGTGCCACCAGCAGGGGCCCGGACAGGGTAGGGTCCTACGAGCAGTACTTC. The encoded protein is CATSRGPDRVGSYEQYF.

V gene TRBV7-6 combines with J gene TRBJ1-1, with 9 bases identical to TRBD1. Germline CDR1 reads SGHVS; CDR2 reads FNYEAQ. The CDR3 has 14 amino acids. V dropped 4 bases and J dropped 10; count of bases not matched to a gene: 10. CDR3 in DNA: TGTGCCAGCAGCTCTCCTGGGACAGGGAGGGGAGCTTTCTTT. Translated: CASSSPGTGRGAFF.

This clonotype was detected ten times or more. The CDR3 loop reads CASATSGSSYNEQFF. CDR3 coding DNA: TGCGCCAGCGCCACCAGCGGGTCTTCCTACAATGAGCAGTTCTTC. The chain links TRBV5-1 to TRBJ2-1; a possible D gene is TRBD2 (6 bases). This CDR3 contains 15 residues. Germline V gene lookup returns CDR1 SGHRS and CDR2 YFSETQ. Trimming removed 7 bases at V and 1 base at J, with 15 bases between.

Ten or more counts support this clonotype. The chain carries TRBV29-1 and TRBJ2-2; 8 bases map to TRBD1. The V segment lost 6 bases and the J segment 1 base; nucleotides outside the gene matches: 4. CDR3 length: 14 amino acids. Germline lookup yields CDR1 SQVTM and CDR2 ANQGSEA. The CDR3: CSVWTGLNTGELFF. CDR3 sequence (DNA): TGCAGCGTCTGGACAGGGCTGAACACCGGGGAGCTGTTTTTT.

This clonotype was counted between two and nine times. The missing conserved phenylalanine or tryptophan at the end of this CDR3 makes a read error likely. No DNA is shown, since the ends of the CDR3 on it are uncertain; the CDR3 is the one TCRdb lists. The CDR3 sequence is CASSLYLDRGILV. The genes are TRBV11-2 and TRBJ2-5; the DNA was not used to check the table's D call, TRBD1. The CDR3 is made up of 13 amino acids, end residues included. Germline assignment: CDR1 SGHAT and CDR2 FQNNGV.

CDR3 sequence (DNA): TGTGCCAGCAGTTTATACCCGGGGGAGCAGTTCTTC. Its protein is CASSLYPGEQFF. The rearrangement links TRBV28 to TRBJ2-1; D is possibly TRBD2 (5 bases). Germline V gene sequence: CDR1 MDHEN, CDR2 SYDVKM. The CDR3 is 12 residues long. Trimming stripped 1 base from V and 10 bases from J, with 8 bases between.

In its sample, this clonotype was seen a few times. The rearrangement links TRBV7-9 to TRBJ2-1, with D perhaps TRBD1 (6 bases). This CDR3 region has 14 residues. Germline lookup yields CDR1 SEHNR and CDR2 FQNEAQ (reference sequence). V was pared by 3 bases and J by 8 bases, with 14 bases between. CDR3 DNA sequence: TGTGCCAGCAGCTTCAATCACAGGGCTGATGAGCAGTTCTTC. This translates into CASSFNHRADEQFF.

This clonotype came up a few times. The J gene is TRBJ1-5, the V gene TRBV5-1; no clear D gene. Germline V gene lookup returns CDR1 SGHRS and CDR2 YFSETQ. CDR3 length equals 12 residues. Trimming took 0 bases from V and 7 from J, leaving 5 bases between them. The CDR3 sequence: CASSLEGQPQHF. CDR3 sequence (DNA): TGCGCCAGCAGCTTGGAGGGCCAGCCCCAGCATTTT. Full variable domain (missing parts from reference TRBV5-1 and TRBJ1-5): KAGVTQTPRYLIKTRGQQVTLSCSPISGHRSVSWYQQTPGQGLQFLFEYFSETQRNKGNFPGRFSGRQFSNSRSEMNVSTLELGDSALYLCASSLEGQPQHFGDGTRLSIL.

This clonotype appeared a few times. The chain joins TRBV27 to TRBJ2-7; weak D call: TRBD1 (6 bases). Germline V gene sequence: CDR1 MNHEY, CDR2 SMNVEV (reference sequence). The CDR3 covers 15 residues. The V end was cut by 4 bases, the J end by 2 bases, with 15 bases between. The CDR3 coding sequence is TGTGCCAGCAGTTCCATAGACAGGATGGCCTACGAGCAGTACTTC. Translated: CASSSIDRMAYEQYF.

This rearrangement joins TRBV12-3 or TRBV12-4 to TRBJ2-1, with 7 positions matching TRBD1. The V segment lost 2 bases and the J segment 5 bases; nucleotides outside the gene matches: 3. The CDR3 has 14 amino acids. The CDR3 here is CASSLTGEDNEQFF. The CDR3 DNA reads TGTGCCAGCAGTTTAACAGGGGAAGACAATGAGCAGTTCTTC.

This clonotype was seen only a few times. The rearrangement links TRBV6-2 or TRBV6-3 to TRBJ2-1; 7 bases are a match to TRBD2. V shed 2 bases and J 7 bases; nucleotides not matched to a gene: 8. The CDR3 extends over 15 amino acids. CDR1 MNHEY and CDR2 SVGEGT come from the germline V gene. Written as DNA, the CDR3 is TGTGCCAGCAGTTACCCCCCCTTTAGCGGGAATGAGCAGTTCTTC. Translated, it gives CASSYPPFSGNEQFF.